The source of this T cell receptor beta chain is a study of blood T cells in healthy people across ages. It was with a sample-barcoded 5' primer and a J-beta primer mix that a second PCR of about 6 to 11 cycles was run. Via MiXCR, TCRdb re-called the 5' RACE reads, giving one row per CDR3 protein. In the table there are about 1,500,000 distinct CDR3 sequences, roughly 27% of which are singletons. The clonotype was recovered from a woman in her 30s in good health. The sequenced sample consisted of blood.

For the CDR3, the DNA is TGCGCCAGCAGCGGGGACAGGACCACCGGGGAGCTGTTTTTT. The encoded protein is CASSGDRTTGELFF. The J gene is TRBJ2-2, the V gene TRBV5-1, with 8 bases lining up with TRBD1. Germline assignment: CDR1 SGHRS and CDR2 YFSETQ. The CDR3 is 14 amino acids. V dropped 4 bases and J dropped 4; count of bases not matched to a gene: 3.